These 13 T cell receptor beta chains share one sample of origin, sequenced in a study of T cell responses to AZD1222 COVID-19 vaccine. Data came from immunoSEQ multiplex PCR; TCRdb stores just in-frame clones and leaves some out. The table lists around 100,000 clones, 87% of them singletons, with 3.5% to 4.5% in the top ten. Material: peripheral blood, obtained on day 0 of MenACWY control vaccination. These receptor sequences come from an adult in good health.

This chain connects TRBV6-5 to TRBJ1-3; the D is unclear. This CDR3 spans 12 amino acids. V lost 6 bases and J lost 4, with 7 bases in between. Germline V gene sequence: CDR1 MNHEY, CDR2 SVGAGI. CDR3 sequence reads: CASRGAGNTIYF. Here the CDR3 DNA reads TGTGCCAGCAGGGGCGCAGGAAACACCATATATTTT.

The chain links TRBV4-1 to TRBJ1-5; D not resolved. Germline-derived CDR1 and CDR2 are MGHRA and YSYEKL. The CDR3 loop spans 17 amino acids. Trimming pared 2 bases from V and 6 bases from J, leaving 20 bases between. The CDR3: CASSQLWGIRKGQPQHF. CDR3 coding DNA: TGCGCCAGCAGCCAACTTTGGGGAATACGTAAGGGTCAGCCCCAGCATTTT.

V gene TRBV5-1 combines with J gene TRBJ2-2; no clear D. Germline-derived CDR1 and CDR2 are SGHRS and YFSETQ. Trimming took off 2 bases at V and 6 bases at J, with 11 bases between the two ends. The CDR3 has 14 residues. The CDR3 sequence: CASSLIPSSGELFF. The CDR3 DNA reads as TGCGCCAGCAGCTTAATCCCTTCTTCCGGGGAGCTGTTTTTT.

The sample holds one count of this clone. This chain connects TRBV3-1 (or the pseudogene TRBV3-2) to TRBJ1-5; no reliable D call. Trimming left V 3 bases short and J 5 bases short, with 20 bases between. The CDR3 spans 17 residues. Germline loops: CDR1 LGHDT, CDR2 YNNKEL (reference sequence). The CDR3 DNA follows: TGTGCCAGCAGCCAGGGTTTCGGCACCCCGGGTGATCAGCCCCAGCATTTT. Amino acids: CASSQGFGTPGDQPQHF.

The V call is TRBV19, the J call TRBJ1-5; no firm D call. The CDR3 extends over 13 amino acids. V was clipped by 3 bases and J by 4 bases, with 7 bases between them. The germline gives CDR1 LNHDA, CDR2 SQIVND (reference sequence). The chain's CDR3 is CASSIYTNQPQHF. The CDR3 DNA reads as TGTGCCAGTAGTATTTATACTAATCAGCCCCAGCATTTT.

The chain links TRBV2 to TRBJ2-1; TRBD2 agrees at 8 bases. This CDR3 region has 14 residues. From germline, CDR1 is SNHLY and CDR2 FYNNEI. V was clipped by 7 bases and J by 6 bases; unmatched bases: 8. The CDR3 spells CASIERAGGNEQFF. The CDR3 DNA is TGTGCCAGCATAGAGCGGGCGGGAGGCAATGAGCAGTTCTTC. Combining the CDR3 with reference TRBV2 and TRBJ2-1 gives the whole variable domain EPEVTQTPSHQVTQMGQEVILRCVPISNHLYFYWYRQILGQKVEFLVSFYNNEISEKSEIFDDQFSVERPDGSNFTLKIRSTKLEDSAMYFCASIERAGGNEQFFGPGTRLTVL.

The chain recombines TRBV7-9 with TRBJ2-1; unclear D gene. The CDR3 is 15 residues long. Germline CDR1 reads SEHNR; CDR2 reads FQNEAQ (reference sequence). V was shortened by 6 bases and J by 6 bases, with 18 bases between the two germline ends. The CDR3 coding sequence is TGTGCCAGCAGACCGCTTCTAAGGTGGCTCAATGAGCAGTTCTTC. This codes for CASRPLLRWLNEQFF. The complete variable domain, with remaining parts taken from reference TRBV7-9 and TRBJ2-1, reads DTGVSQNPRHKITKRGQNVTFRCDPISEHNRLYWYRQTLGQGPEFLTYFQNEAQLEKSRLLSDRFSAERPKGSFSTLEIQRTEQGDSAMYLCASRPLLRWLNEQFFGPGTRLTVL.

This chain links TRBV28 with TRBJ1-5, with a possible D match to TRBD1 (5 bases). There are 18 residues in the CDR3. Germline loops: CDR1 MDHEN, CDR2 SYDVKM. V gave up 5 bases and J gave up 2 bases, with 22 bases separating them. The CDR3 bases are TGTGCCAGCAGTCCCAGGGACTTGGGAAGGGTGGGCAATCAGCCCCAGCATTTT. It translates to CASSPRDLGRVGNQPQHF. Based on the CDR3 plus reference TRBV28 and TRBJ1-5, the full variable domain is DVKVTQSSRYLVKRTGEKVFLECVQDMDHENMFWYRQDPGLGLRLIYFSYDVKMKEKGDIPEGYSVSREKKERFSLILESASTNQTSMYLCASSPRDLGRVGNQPQHFGDGTRLSIL.

This rearrangement joins TRBV6-2 or TRBV6-3 to TRBJ1-5; D unresolved. Germline V gene lookup returns CDR1 MNHEY and CDR2 SVGEGT. Trimming pared 0 bases from V and 15 bases from J, leaving 15 bases between. CDR3 length equals 13 residues. The DNA for the CDR3 is TGTGCCAGCAGTTACTCGGAGTCTTGGCAGTGGCATTTT. This encodes CASSYSESWQWHF.

The chain is built from TRBV4-3 and TRBJ2-4; tentative D call: TRBD2 (7 bases). This CDR3 contains 15 residues. Germline V gene lookup returns CDR1 LGHNA and CDR2 YSLEER. Trimming left V 0 bases short and J 8 bases short, with 14 bases between. The CDR3 here is CASSQDFGGRDIQYF. The CDR3 DNA is TGCGCCAGCAGCCAAGATTTCGGGGGGCGCGACATTCAGTACTTC.

The V call is TRBV28, the J call TRBJ1-1; possibly TRBD1 for D (5 bases). With 2 bases removed from V and 11 bases from J, the gap between germline ends came to 18 bases. This CDR3 has 14 amino acids. CDR1 is MDHEN, CDR2 SYDVKM, per germline. CDR3 in amino acids: CASSLPTTARGAFF. CDR3 DNA: TGTGCCAGCAGTTTACCGACGACAGCTCGAGGGGCTTTCTTT.

CDR3 bases: TGCGCCAGCAGCCAGACTGACAGGGGCGGATATGGCTACACCTTC. Amino acid sequence: CASSQTDRGGYGYTF. The rearrangement uses TRBV4-3 and TRBJ1-2; 8 bases agree with TRBD1. The CDR3 covers 15 residues. Germline CDR1 and CDR2: LGHNA and YSLEER. V was pared by 3 bases and J by 5 bases, with 8 bases of the junction left unmatched.

The chain employs TRBV5-1 and TRBJ2-1, with 10 bases fitting TRBD1. Germline V gives CDR1 SGHRS, CDR2 YFSETQ. The junction had 8 bases not matched to a gene; V was cut back by 0 bases and J by 8 bases. The CDR3 loop spans 16 amino acids. The CDR3 sequence is CASSLGSGQGIHEQFF. DNA of the CDR3: TGCGCCAGCAGCTTGGGATCGGGACAGGGGATCCATGAGCAGTTCTTC.